The present T cell receptor beta chain was sequenced within a study of blood T cell repertoires in COVID-19. Study details: T cells, B-cell-depleted T cells, or PBMCs provided the cDNA or gDNA that served as material.

Patients at the Seattle site were enrolled during active infection and followed longitudinally. TCRdb's copy holds only in-frame clones and misses some; the assay was immunoSEQ multiplex PCR. The sample includes about 130,000 clones, about 88% of them seen just once. This TCR came from a man aged 55 to 69 with COVID-19, enrolled during active disease. The sequencing input was peripheral blood.

CDR3 DNA: TGTGCCAGCAGTTTGAGAGACGAGCAGTACTTC. This encodes CASSLRDEQYF. The V and J genes are TRBV28 and TRBJ2-7; no reliable D call. The CDR3 has 11 residues. Trimming took off 3 bases at V and 5 bases at J, with 5 bases between the two ends. The germline V gene has CDR1 MDHEN and CDR2 SYDVKM.